A selection of T cell receptor beta chains follows, all from one sample in a study of shared clonotypes between healthy human individuals. TCRdb's copy holds only in-frame clones and misses some; the assay was immunoSEQ multiplex PCR. The sample has 2 million to 2.5 million clones, about 95% seen once; the top ten hold around 1.1%. The sample comprised naive CD8+ T cells sorted from blood. The receptors here all came from a man aged 18 to 29 in good health. The CDR3 runs from the conserved cysteine through the conserved F or W. D genes are given only for firm matches. Only part of the rows carry a size: once, few, many, or a class if the clone is expanded.

>TRBV10-2|TRBJ1-1|.|.
CASSDLPNTEAFF
TGCGCCAGCAGTGATTTACCGAACACTGAAGCTTTCTTT
>TRBV27|TRBJ2-5|TRBD2|.
CASSLVTSGLKTQYF
TGTGCCAGCAGTTTAGTTACTAGCGGGCTTAAGACCCAGTACTTC
>TRBV27|TRBJ2-7|.|.
CASSFAGVQYEQYF
TGTGCCAGCAGTTTCGCAGGGGTCCAGTACGAGCAGTACTTC
>TRBV30|TRBJ1-1|.|.
CAWRFGGMNTEAFF
TGTGCCTGGAGATTCGGGGGCATGAACACTGAAGCTTTCTTT
>TRBV11-1|TRBJ2-7|.|.
CASSFSSDREVSYEQYF
TGTGCCAGCAGCTTCTCCTCTGACAGGGAGGTATCCTACGAGCAGTACTTC
>TRBV6-6|TRBJ2-7|.|.
CASSYIERVPLEQYF
TGTGCCAGCAGTTATATAGAGCGGGTCCCCCTCGAGCAGTACTTC
>TRBV10-2|TRBJ2-2|.|few
CASRTANTGELFF
TGCGCCAGTAGAACAGCGAACACCGGGGAGCTGTTTTTT
>TRBV30|TRBJ2-7|TRBD2|few
CAWGSGIAYEQYF
TGTGCCTGGGGTAGCGGGATTGCCTACGAGCAGTACTTC
>TRBV27|TRBJ2-7|.|.
CASSSVGAYEQYF
TGTGCCAGCAGTTCGGTGGGTGCCTACGAGCAGTACTTC
>TRBV28|TRBJ1-1|TRBD1|.
CASSLDRGRHEAFF
TGTGCCAGCAGTTTAGACAGGGGGAGACATGAAGCTTTCTTT
>TRBV10-3|TRBJ1-1|.|.
CAISEFNENTEAFF
TGTGCCATCAGTGAGTTCAACGAGAACACTGAAGCTTTCTTT
>TRBV15|TRBJ1-1|.|.
CATSRERGSTDTEAFF
TGTGCCACCAGCAGAGAACGGGGCTCTACGGACACTGAAGCTTTCTTT
>TRBV28|TRBJ2-5|.|.
CASSFGQGSPSEETQYF
TGTGCCAGCAGTTTTGGGCAGGGGTCTCCTTCCGAAGAGACCCAGTACTTC
>TRBV27|TRBJ1-1|.|.
CASSPLTENTEAFF
TGTGCCAGCAGTCCCCTGACAGAAAACACTGAAGCTTTCTTT
>TRBV13|TRBJ2-6|.|.
CASSPGGQSSGANVLTF
TGTGCCAGCAGCCCGGGGGGACAGAGCTCTGGGGCCAACGTCCTGACTTTC
>TRBV4-1|TRBJ2-5|.|once
CASSPLTAQETQYF
TGCGCCAGCAGCCCTCTGACCGCACAAGAGACCCAGTACTTC
>TRBV27|TRBJ2-7|.|.
CASSFAGSYEQYF
TGTGCCAGCAGTTTCGCGGGGTCCTACGAGCAGTACTTC
>TRBV6-1|TRBJ2-7|TRBD1|.
CASSETGGSYEQYF
TGTGCCAGCAGTGAAACAGGGGGCTCCTACGAGCAGTACTTC
>TRBV4-1|TRBJ2-2|.|.
CASSQDKKDGVFWHTGELFF
TGCGCCAGCAGCCAAGATAAAAAGGATGGCGTCTTTTGGCACACCGGGGAGCTGTTTTTT
>TRBV4-1|TRBJ2-5|.|.
CASSLGGQQETQYF
TGCGCCAGCAGCCTCGGCGGACAGCAAGAGACCCAGTACTTC
>TRBV5-8|TRBJ2-3|.|.
CASSFGTQYF
TGTGCCAGCAGCTTCGGTACGCAGTATTTT
>TRBV25-1|TRBJ1-1|TRBD1|.
CASRPQDRSAEAFF
TGTGCCAGTCGACCTCAGGACAGGTCCGCTGAAGCTTTCTTT
>TRBV10-1|TRBJ1-1|.|.
CASSEERDMNTEAFF
TGCGCCAGCAGTGAGGAGAGGGATATGAACACTGAAGCTTTCTTT
>TRBV5-6|TRBJ2-7|.|once
CASSLAAGSSYEQYF
TGTGCCAGCAGCTTGGCGGCAGGGAGCTCCTACGAGCAGTACTTC
>TRBV4-1|TRBJ2-1|.|.
CASSQLSSYNEQFF
TGCGCCAGCAGCCAATTAAGCTCCTACAATGAGCAGTTCTTC
>TRBV7-4|TRBJ2-4|.|.
CASGLEGFPKNIQYF
TGTGCCAGCGGATTAGAGGGCTTTCCCAAAAACATTCAGTACTTC
>TRBV11-2|TRBJ2-7|TRBD1|.
CASSFAGTANYEQYF
TGTGCCAGCAGCTTCGCCGGGACAGCAAACTACGAGCAGTACTTC
>TRBV9|TRBJ1-1|.|.
CASSAGETEAFF
TGTGCCAGCAGCGCGGGGGAGACTGAAGCTTTCTTT
>TRBV5-1|TRBJ2-7|TRBD1|.
CASREGQALEQYF
TGCGCCAGCAGGGAGGGACAGGCGCTCGAGCAGTACTTC
>TRBV7-2|TRBJ2-5|TRBD2|.
CASSLEAGVAETQYF
TGTGCCAGCAGCTTAGAAGCGGGAGTCGCAGAGACCCAGTACTTC
>TRBV29-1|TRBJ2-7|.|.
CSVEEGLPYEQYF
TGCAGCGTTGAAGAGGGACTCCCGTACGAGCAGTACTTC
>TRBV4-3|TRBJ2-2|.|.
CASSQDLLTSSYTGELFF
TGCGCCAGCAGCCAAGACCTCCTTACTAGCAGCTACACCGGGGAGCTGTTTTTT
>TRBV29-1|TRBJ2-7|.|.
CSVEAPATYEQYF
TGCAGCGTTGAAGCCCCTGCCACCTACGAGCAGTACTTC
>TRBV11-3|TRBJ2-3|TRBD2|.
CASSHNGGGATDTQYF
TGTGCCAGCAGCCACAATGGCGGGGGGGCTACAGATACGCAGTATTTT
>TRBV18|TRBJ2-5|.|.
CASSLDRSEQYF
TGTGCCAGCTCACTTGACCGCTCTGAGCAGTACTTC
>TRBV12-5|TRBJ2-5|.|.
CASGLDRVEETQYF
TGTGCTAGTGGTTTGGACAGGGTCGAGGAGACCCAGTACTTC
>TRBV9|TRBJ2-1|.|.
CASSGLSGGRGNEQFF
TGTGCCAGCAGCGGTCTTTCGGGGGGCAGAGGCAATGAGCAGTTCTTC
>TRBV27|TRBJ2-7|TRBD1|.
CASSRQGWAYEQYF
TGTGCCAGCAGTAGACAGGGTTGGGCCTACGAGCAGTACTTC
>TRBV6-1|TRBJ2-3|TRBD2|.
CASSEMSSGADTQYF
TGTGCCAGCAGTGAAATGTCTAGCGGGGCAGATACGCAGTATTTT
>TRBV10-3|TRBJ1-5|.|once
CAISERERGASNQPQHF
TGTGCCATCAGTGAGCGGGAGCGAGGGGCTAGCAATCAGCCCCAGCATTTT
>TRBV25-1|TRBJ1-5|TRBD1|.
CASSEPDRGNQPQHF
TGTGCCAGCAGTGAGCCTGACAGGGGAAATCAGCCCCAGCATTTT
>TRBV13|TRBJ1-1|.|.
CASSLTVTEAFF
TGTGCCAGCAGCTTAACTGTCACTGAAGCTTTCTTT
>TRBV10-2|TRBJ2-7|.|.
CASSESNGGTYEQYF
TGCGCCAGCAGTGAGTCGAATGGCGGGACCTACGAGCAGTACTTC
>TRBV15|TRBJ2-1|.|.
CATSLAELNEQFF
TGTGCCACCAGCTTAGCGGAGCTGAATGAGCAGTTCTTC
>TRBV4-1|TRBJ1-3|TRBD1|.
CASSQLLTGGVSGNTIYF
TGCGCCAGCAGCCAACTACTGACAGGGGGGGTCTCTGGAAACACCATATATTTT
>TRBV6-1|TRBJ2-7|.|.
CASSFQGGYEQYF
TGTGCCAGCAGTTTCCAGGGAGGCTACGAGCAGTACTTC
>TRBV7-9|TRBJ2-3|.|.
CASSSGQTSSTDTQYF
TGTGCCAGCAGCTCGGGCCAGACTTCTAGCACAGATACGCAGTATTTT
>TRBV5-4|TRBJ2-7|.|.
CASSRDRNPTEQYF
TGTGCCAGCAGCCGGGACCGCAACCCTACGGAGCAGTACTTC
>TRBV27|TRBJ2-7|TRBD1|.
CASSLLTGQGAYEQYF
TGTGCCAGCAGTTTACTCACGGGACAGGGGGCTTACGAGCAGTACTTC
>TRBV6-5|TRBJ1-6|.|.
CASSYYLDSNNSPLHF
TGTGCCAGCAGTTACTATCTGGACAGCAATAATTCACCCCTCCACTTT
>TRBV11-2|TRBJ2-7|.|.
CAITTEGSYEQYF
TGTGCCATTACGACAGAAGGAAGCTACGAGCAGTACTTC
>TRBV6-5|TRBJ2-1|.|.
CASGGSGIDQFF
TGTGCCAGCGGAGGATCAGGTATAGATCAGTTCTTC
>TRBV4-3|TRBJ2-1|TRBD2|.
CASSQDTGGPHNEQFF
TGCGCCAGCAGCCAAGACACGGGAGGGCCACACAATGAGCAGTTCTTC
>TRBV27|TRBJ2-7|.|.
CASSLVGDSYEQYF
TGTGCCAGCAGTTTAGTGGGTGACTCCTACGAGCAGTACTTC
>TRBV5-1|TRBJ2-1|TRBD2|.
CASSHLGLAPYNEQFF
TGCGCCAGCAGCCACCTGGGACTAGCACCCTACAATGAGCAGTTCTTC
>TRBV2|TRBJ2-1|.|.
CASSVSLVGSYNEQFF
TGTGCCAGCAGCGTATCTCTAGTTGGCTCCTACAATGAGCAGTTCTTC
>TRBV27|TRBJ1-6|.|few
CASSRPGDLDSPLHF
TGTGCCAGCAGTCGTCCGGGGGACCTGGATTCACCCCTCCACTTT
>TRBV5-6|TRBJ1-1|.|once
CASSLDPGIGHTEAFF
TGTGCCAGCAGCTTGGATCCGGGAATAGGGCACACTGAAGCTTTCTTT
>TRBV7-2|TRBJ2-2|.|.
CASSLFEGGGGELFF
TGTGCCAGCAGCTTATTTGAGGGAGGTGGCGGGGAGCTGTTTTTT
>TRBV7-9|TRBJ2-7|.|.
CASSLVGDRAYEQYF
TGTGCCAGCAGCTTAGTCGGCGACAGAGCCTACGAGCAGTACTTC